These 19 T cell receptor beta chains originate from one sample sequenced in a study of cytomegalovirus exposure and HLA in healthy donors. The assay was immunoSEQ multiplex PCR, and TCRdb's table has in-frame clones only and misses some. The sample records 250,000 to 350,000 clones, 86% being singletons. The sample was PBMCs. Source of these receptors: a woman aged 18-29 years in good health and CMV-seronegative.

The J gene is TRBJ2-7, the V gene TRBV5-1, with 7 bases matching TRBD2. Germline V gives CDR1 SGHRS, CDR2 YFSETQ. The CDR3 sequence is 14 residues long. V lost 4 bases, J lost 5 bases, and 9 bases stayed unmatched. The CDR3 DNA follows: TGCGCCAGCAGCGAGGGACTATCTATGCACGAGCAGTACTTC. It is translated as CASSEGLSMHEQYF.

The J gene is TRBJ2-7, the V gene TRBV6-1; weak D call: TRBD2 (6 bases). Germline V CDR1 and CDR2: MNHNS, SASEGT. Trimming left V 10 bases short and J 1 base short, with 20 bases between. The CDR3 has 15 amino acids. The CDR3 loop is CAIKPGLIISYEQYF. The CDR3, as DNA: TGTGCCATCAAACCGGGACTCATTATATCCTACGAGCAGTACTTC.

The chain combines TRBV27 with TRBJ1-2; 9 bases fit TRBD1. J gave up 8 bases and V 5 bases, and 6 bases lay outside the gene matches. The CDR3 runs 13 residues. Germline V gene lookup returns CDR1 MNHEY and CDR2 SMNVEV (reference sequence). The CDR3 here is CASSTGGAEGYTF. The CDR3 DNA reads TGTGCCAGCAGTACAGGGGGCGCCGAAGGCTACACCTTC.

The rearrangement links TRBV15 to TRBJ2-7; D might be TRBD1 (5 bases). V was cut by 4 bases and J by 3 bases, with 16 bases left in between. Germline CDR1 reads LNHNV; CDR2 reads YYDKDF (reference sequence). CDR3 size: 15 residues. CDR3 nucleotide sequence: TGTGCCACCAGCAAAGGGGTTTCTCTCTACTACGAGCAGTACTTC. Translating gives CATSKGVSLYYEQYF.

The chain recombines TRBV27 with TRBJ1-5; D unresolved. V dropped 7 bases and J dropped 1 base, with 17 bases sitting between them. The CDR3 has 16 residues. The V gene's germline CDR1 is MNHEY and CDR2 SMNVEV (reference sequence). Here the CDR3 reads CASTPTGFDSNQPQHF. In DNA form, the CDR3 reads TGTGCCAGCACTCCGACGGGGTTTGACAGCAATCAGCCCCAGCATTTT.

V usage is TRBV27 and J usage is TRBJ1-1; tentatively, D is TRBD1 (6 bases). The CDR3 spans 17 residues. Trimming shortened V by 1 base and J by 5 bases, and 20 bases separated the two germline ends. The V gene's germline CDR1 is MNHEY and CDR2 SMNVEV (reference sequence). CDR3 DNA: TGTGCCAGCAGTTTATATTGGCAGGGGCAGGAGGATACTGAAGCTTTCTTT. Translating gives CASSLYWQGQEDTEAFF.

The J gene is TRBJ1-5, the V gene TRBV27; TRBD1 agrees at 7 bases. The length of the CDR3 is 15 residues. V was clipped by 0 bases and J by 7 bases; unmatched bases: 6. Germline-derived CDR1 and CDR2 are MNHEY and SMNVEV (reference sequence). For the CDR3, the DNA is TGTGCCAGCAGTTTATCGAAGGGGGCCGGGCAGCCCCAGCATTTT. This encodes CASSLSKGAGQPQHF.

J is TRBJ1-5 and V is TRBV6-5, with 7 bases matching TRBD1. With 7 bases clipped from V and 1 base from J, the junction kept 4 bases outside the gene matches. This CDR3 contains 14 residues. Germline-derived CDR1 and CDR2 are MNHEY and SVGAGI. CDR3 DNA sequence: TGTGCCAGCAAGGAGACAGGGAGCAATCAGCCCCAGCATTTT. It encodes CASKETGSNQPQHF.

The chain carries TRBV7-2 and TRBJ2-4; D is perhaps TRBD1 (6 bases). This CDR3 is built from 15 residues. Germline CDR1 is SGHTA and CDR2 is FQGNSA. The germline V and J ends were trimmed by 5 bases and 11 bases, with 22 bases remaining between them. CDR3 nucleotide sequence: TGTGCCAGCAGCCCCAGGGGTAGCCGGGACGGGGTTCAGTACTTC. It translates to CASSPRGSRDGVQYF.

The chain joins TRBV27 to TRBJ1-1; 8 bases line up with TRBD1. The V gene end was trimmed by 5 bases and the J gene end by 1 base; junction bases not matched to a gene: 9. The CDR3 has 16 amino acids. Germline loops: CDR1 MNHEY, CDR2 SMNVEV (reference sequence). The CDR3 sequence: CASSLQTGEGNTEAFF. CDR3 DNA: TGTGCCAGCAGTCTACAGACAGGGGAGGGGAACACTGAAGCTTTCTTT.

The table lists this clone with a few counts. The gene calls are TRBV5-1 and TRBJ1-5, with a tentative D call TRBD1 (6 bases). V was clipped by 3 bases and J by 3 bases, with 10 bases between them. Looked up from germline, CDR1 is SGHRS and CDR2 is YFSETQ. The CDR3 contains 14 residues. The CDR3 coding sequence is TGCGCCAGCAGCTCAGGGGCGGCCAATCAGCCCCAGCATTTT. Translating it yields CASSSGAANQPQHF. The full variable domain, its missing parts supplied by reference TRBV5-1 and TRBJ1-5, is KAGVTQTPRYLIKTRGQQVTLSCSPISGHRSVSWYQQTPGQGLQFLFEYFSETQRNKGNFPGRFSGRQFSNSRSEMNVSTLELGDSALYLCASSSGAANQPQHFGDGTRLSIL.

V gene TRBV10-3 combines with J gene TRBJ2-3; tentatively, D is TRBD1 (6 bases). Germline V gene data show CDR1 as ENHRY and CDR2 as SYGVKD. The CDR3 has 16 amino acids. V was trimmed by 2 bases and J by 3 bases, leaving 15 bases between them. CDR3 nucleotide sequence: TGTGCCATCAGTGAGATCGGACAGACAGGAACAGATACGCAGTATTTT. Its translation is CAISEIGQTGTDTQYF.

This clone was detected only a few times. The chain recombines TRBV5-1 with TRBJ2-4, with D possibly TRBD2 on 6 matching bases. V dropped 4 bases and J dropped 2 bases, with 10 bases sitting between them. This CDR3 contains 14 residues. Germline assignment: CDR1 SGHRS and CDR2 YFSETQ. CDR3 protein: CASSLGGTKNIQYF. The CDR3 nucleotides read TGCGCCAGCAGCCTCGGGGGAACCAAAAACATTCAGTACTTC.

The V gene is TRBV4-3, the J gene TRBJ1-3; D is ambiguous. The CDR3 covers 14 residues. Trimming stripped 3 bases from V and 0 bases from J, with 6 bases between. The V gene's germline CDR1 is LGHNA and CDR2 YSLEER. CDR3 in amino acids: CASSHYSSGNTIYF. The DNA of the CDR3 is TGCGCCAGCAGCCATTATAGCTCTGGAAACACCATATATTTT.

The rearrangement links TRBV5-1 to TRBJ2-4; 8 bases line up with TRBD1. Germline CDR1 SGHRS, CDR2 YFSETQ. CDR3 size: 17 residues. Trimming took 4 bases from V and 0 from J; bases not matched to a gene: 9. The CDR3 here is CASSQGAEQLAKNIQYF. The CDR3 DNA reads TGCGCCAGCAGCCAGGGGGCGGAACAGCTAGCCAAAAACATTCAGTACTTC.

The chain has TRBV19 and TRBJ2-1; 8 bases align to TRBD2. From germline, CDR1 is LNHDA and CDR2 SQIVND (reference sequence). The junction had 10 bases not matched to a gene; V was cut back by 10 bases and J by 2 bases. The CDR3 is 15 residues long. The DNA for the CDR3 is TGTGCCACCGGATGGGGTAGCGGGACCTACAATGAGCAGTTCTTC. Residues: CATGWGSGTYNEQFF.

The V call is TRBV19, the J call TRBJ1-2; D perhaps matches TRBD1 (6 bases). The CDR3 has 16 amino acids. Germline values: CDR1 LNHDA, CDR2 SQIVND (reference sequence). V was shortened by 0 bases and J by 3 bases, with 14 bases between the two germline ends. The CDR3 loop is CASSIDSTGNYYGYTF. CDR3 coding DNA: TGTGCCAGTAGTATAGACTCAACAGGGAACTACTATGGCTACACCTTC.

This rearrangement joins TRBV14 to TRBJ2-5; 7 bases agree with TRBD1. V was clipped by 5 bases and J by 0 bases; unmatched bases: 9. CDR1 and CDR2 from the germline V gene are SGHDN and FVKESK. The CDR3 is made up of 16 amino acids. The chain's CDR3 is CASSYTGQIHQETQYF. CDR3 nucleotide sequence: TGTGCCAGCAGCTACACGGGACAGATCCACCAAGAGACCCAGTACTTC.

The rearrangement joins TRBV7-9 to TRBJ1-2; 7 bases are a match to TRBD1. The CDR3 totals 14 residues. V shed 5 bases, J shed 14 bases, and the junction held 17 bases outside the gene matches. Germline CDR1 and CDR2: SEHNR and FQNEAQ (reference sequence). CDR3 in amino acids: CASSQGGVLTGWTF. In DNA, the CDR3 is TGTGCCAGCAGCCAAGGAGGGGTGTTGACAGGGTGGACCTTC.